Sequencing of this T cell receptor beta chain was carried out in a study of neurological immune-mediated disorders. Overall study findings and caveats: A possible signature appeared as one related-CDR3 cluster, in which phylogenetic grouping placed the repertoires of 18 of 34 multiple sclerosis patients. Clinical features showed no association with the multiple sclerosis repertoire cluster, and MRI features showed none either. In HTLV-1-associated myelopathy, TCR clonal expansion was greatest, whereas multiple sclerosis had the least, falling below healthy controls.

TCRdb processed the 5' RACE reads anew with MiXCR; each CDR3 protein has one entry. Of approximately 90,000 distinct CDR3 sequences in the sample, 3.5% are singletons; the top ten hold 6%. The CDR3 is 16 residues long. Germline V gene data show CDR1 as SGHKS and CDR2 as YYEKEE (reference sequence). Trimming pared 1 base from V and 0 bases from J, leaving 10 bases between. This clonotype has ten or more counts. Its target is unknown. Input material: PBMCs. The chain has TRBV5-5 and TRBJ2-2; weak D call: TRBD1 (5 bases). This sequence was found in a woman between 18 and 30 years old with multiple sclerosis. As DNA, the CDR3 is TGTGCCAGCAGCTTGCGACAGAACGCGAACACCGGGGAGCTGTTTTTT. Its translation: CASSLRQNANTGELFF.